This is a list of T cell receptor beta chains from one sample in a study of blood T cell repertoires in COVID-19. Profiled with immunoSEQ multiplex PCR; TCRdb holds only in-frame clones, not every one. The sample shows more than 110,000 clones, approximately 87% of them seen only once. The material sequenced was peripheral blood. The receptor set was obtained from a human donor in a cohort sampled during active COVID-19. CDR3s leave out the opening cysteine and the closing phenylalanine or tryptophan. Each record gives: CDR3 length, V gene, J gene, D gene, CDR3 protein. A D gene is named only where the DNA matches it firmly.

len: 9
v_gene: TRBV29-1
j_gene: TRBJ2-2
d_gene: -
CDR3aa: SVTSTGELF

len: 11
v_gene: TRBV2
j_gene: TRBJ2-2
d_gene: -
CDR3aa: ATQIDNSGELF

len: 12
v_gene: TRBV4-3
j_gene: TRBJ2-3
d_gene: -
CDR3aa: ASSPRGLTDTQY

len: 12
v_gene: TRBV19
j_gene: TRBJ2-1
d_gene: TRBD2
CDR3aa: ASSYAGGYNEQF

len: 14
v_gene: TRBV19
j_gene: TRBJ1-5
d_gene: TRBD1
CDR3aa: ASSIESTGPFQPQH

len: 13
v_gene: TRBV19
j_gene: TRBJ1-1
d_gene: TRBD1
CDR3aa: ASSRRQGMIGEAF

len: 11
v_gene: TRBV7-9
j_gene: TRBJ2-2
d_gene: -
CDR3aa: ASSSDWAGELF

len: 11
v_gene: TRBV11-3
j_gene: TRBJ2-3
d_gene: -
CDR3aa: ASGSSAADTQY

len: 13
v_gene: TRBV30
j_gene: TRBJ2-3
d_gene: -
CDR3aa: AWNVGGGTRDTQY

len: 15
v_gene: TRBV15
j_gene: TRBJ1-5
d_gene: -
CDR3aa: ATSNSGKRGVGQPQH

len: 12
v_gene: TRBV9
j_gene: TRBJ1-6
d_gene: -
CDR3aa: ASSVGTDNSPLH

len: 13
v_gene: TRBV27
j_gene: TRBJ1-5
d_gene: TRBD1
CDR3aa: ASSPSTGGNQPQH

len: 15
v_gene: TRBV2
j_gene: TRBJ2-2
d_gene: -
CDR3aa: ASRVPGHFRAPGELF

len: 12
v_gene: TRBV6-5
j_gene: TRBJ1-4
d_gene: -
CDR3aa: ASSPTGTRGKLF

len: 14
v_gene: TRBV6-6
j_gene: TRBJ2-2
d_gene: -
CDR3aa: ASSYLTPRGTGELF

len: 12
v_gene: TRBV9
j_gene: TRBJ2-2
d_gene: -
CDR3aa: ASSSNTGTGELF

len: 16
v_gene: TRBV11-3
j_gene: TRBJ2-1
d_gene: TRBD1
CDR3aa: ASSLAFVGQGGGNEQF

len: 12
v_gene: TRBV2
j_gene: TRBJ2-5
d_gene: TRBD2
CDR3aa: ASRLAGGQETQY

len: 11
v_gene: TRBV7-2
j_gene: TRBJ2-3
d_gene: -
CDR3aa: ASSLRGGDTQY

len: 13
v_gene: TRBV14
j_gene: TRBJ1-3
d_gene: TRBD1
CDR3aa: ASSYRGSYGNTIY

len: 12
v_gene: TRBV3-1/TRBV3-2
j_gene: TRBJ1-5
d_gene: -
CDR3aa: ASSQRGSNQPQH

len: 13
v_gene: TRBV3-1/TRBV3-2
j_gene: TRBJ1-1
d_gene: -
CDR3aa: ASITPLASRVEAF

len: 11
v_gene: TRBV7-3
j_gene: TRBJ2-3
d_gene: -
CDR3aa: ASSIGGGDTQY

len: 15
v_gene: TRBV19
j_gene: TRBJ1-5
d_gene: TRBD1
CDR3aa: AISAGTGRLGNQPQH

len: 14
v_gene: TRBV21-1
j_gene: TRBJ2-7
d_gene: -
CDR3aa: ASSTPGTWGPYEQY

len: 9
v_gene: TRBV5-6
j_gene: TRBJ1-6
d_gene: -
CDR3aa: ASSLGQTLH

len: 12
v_gene: TRBV19
j_gene: TRBJ1-2
d_gene: TRBD1
CDR3aa: ASSTRQGGYGYT

len: 11
v_gene: TRBV2
j_gene: TRBJ1-2
d_gene: -
CDR3aa: ASTFSGDYGYT